Presented here are 8 T cell receptor beta chains from one specimen sequenced in a study of cytomegalovirus exposure and HLA in healthy donors. The primer mix had 60 Vbeta and 13 Jbeta primers. Using immunoSEQ multiplex PCR, the repertoire was profiled, and TCRdb retains in-frame clones only, with some absent. This table holds tens of thousands of clones, over 55% found once. The sample comprised PBMCs. The origin of the receptors is a woman younger than 45 in good health and CMV-seronegative.

This clone was counted only a few times. The chain joins TRBV6-1 to TRBJ2-2, with D unclear. V was trimmed by 10 bases and J by 0 bases, leaving 15 bases between them. The CDR3 spans 15 residues. Germline values: CDR1 MNHNS, CDR2 SASEGT. The CDR3 reads CAIRGGQTNTGELFF. The CDR3 region has the DNA TGTGCCATCCGAGGCGGCCAGACGAACACCGGGGAGCTGTTTTTT.

V usage is TRBV29-1 and J usage is TRBJ2-7; TRBD1 matches at 9 bases. Germline CDR1 reads SQVTM; CDR2 reads ANQGSEA. The CDR3 length is 14 residues. The J segment lost 0 bases and the V segment lost 6 bases, leaving 6 bases of the junction unmatched. The CDR3 region is CSVGTGGSSYEQYF. DNA for the CDR3: TGCAGCGTCGGAACAGGGGGCAGCTCCTACGAGCAGTACTTC.

As to this clone: The same CDR3 is also encoded by other DNA sequences in this sample. The CDR3 DNA reads as TGTGCCAGTAGTATACAGGGGGCGGGAACTGAAGCTTTCTTT. This gives the protein CASSIQGAGTEAFF. The chain has TRBV19 and TRBJ1-1, with 8 bases identical to TRBD1. From germline, CDR1 is LNHDA and CDR2 SQIVND (reference sequence). This CDR3 is built from 14 residues. Trimming at V came to 2 bases and at J to 5 bases, leaving 4 bases not matched to a gene.

The chain couples TRBV10-3 to TRBJ1-5, with a possible D match to TRBD1 (6 bases). CDR1 is ENHRY and CDR2 is SYGVKD in the germline V gene. There are 15 residues in the CDR3. Trimming cost V 3 bases and J 5 bases, with 14 bases left between them. The CDR3 sequence: CAISDRGALHQPQHF. CDR3 sequence (DNA): TGTGCCATCAGTGACCGGGGGGCGTTGCATCAGCCCCAGCATTTT.

The J gene is TRBJ1-2, the V gene TRBV10-3, with a tentative D call TRBD1 (6 bases). Per germline, CDR1 ENHRY and CDR2 SYGVKD. V was cut by 2 bases and J by 6 bases, with 10 bases left in between. The CDR3 runs 13 residues. The CDR3 DNA follows: TGTGCCATCAGTGAGCTGGACAGAAATGGCTACACCTTC. Translating it yields CAISELDRNGYTF.

The V gene is TRBV13, the J gene TRBJ1-1, with D perhaps matching TRBD1 (6 bases). The CDR3 extends over 12 amino acids. V lost 7 bases and J lost 3, with 9 bases in between. CDR1 and CDR2 (germline): PRHDT, FYEKMQ (reference sequence). The CDR3 is CASTSGDTEAFF. The CDR3 bases are TGTGCCAGCACATCAGGGGACACTGAAGCTTTCTTT.

This chain joins TRBV7-8 and TRBJ2-2; D remains ambiguous. The ends were cut back, 2 bases at V and 5 bases at J, with 12 bases in the middle. The length of the CDR3 is 15 residues. CDR1 and CDR2 from the germline V gene are SGHVS and FQNEAQ. The CDR3 loop is CASSLSAFLTGELFF. The CDR3 coding sequence is TGTGCCAGCAGCTTAAGCGCGTTTCTTACCGGGGAGCTGTTTTTT.

CDR3 DNA sequence: TGCGCCAGCAGTGAGTATGAGGATGGAACAGATACGCAGTATTTT. Protein product: CASSEYEDGTDTQYF. The rearrangement joins TRBV10-1 to TRBJ2-3; D not certain. The CDR3 is made up of 15 amino acids. The germline V and J ends were trimmed by 1 base and 3 bases, with 11 bases remaining between them. Germline V lookup: CDR1 WNHNN, CDR2 SYGVQD (reference sequence).